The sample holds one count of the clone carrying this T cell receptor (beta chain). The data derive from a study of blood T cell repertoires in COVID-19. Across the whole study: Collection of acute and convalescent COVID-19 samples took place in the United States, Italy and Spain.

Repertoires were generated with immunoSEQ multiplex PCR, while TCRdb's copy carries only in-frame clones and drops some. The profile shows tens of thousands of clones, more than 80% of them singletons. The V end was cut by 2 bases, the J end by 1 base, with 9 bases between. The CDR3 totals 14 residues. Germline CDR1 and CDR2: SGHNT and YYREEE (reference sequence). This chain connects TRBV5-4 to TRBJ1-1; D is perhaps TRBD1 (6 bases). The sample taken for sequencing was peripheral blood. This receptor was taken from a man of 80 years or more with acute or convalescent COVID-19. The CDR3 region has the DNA TGTGCCAGCAGCTTCGGGACACAGAACACTGAAGCTTTCTTT. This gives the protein CASSFGTQNTEAFF.